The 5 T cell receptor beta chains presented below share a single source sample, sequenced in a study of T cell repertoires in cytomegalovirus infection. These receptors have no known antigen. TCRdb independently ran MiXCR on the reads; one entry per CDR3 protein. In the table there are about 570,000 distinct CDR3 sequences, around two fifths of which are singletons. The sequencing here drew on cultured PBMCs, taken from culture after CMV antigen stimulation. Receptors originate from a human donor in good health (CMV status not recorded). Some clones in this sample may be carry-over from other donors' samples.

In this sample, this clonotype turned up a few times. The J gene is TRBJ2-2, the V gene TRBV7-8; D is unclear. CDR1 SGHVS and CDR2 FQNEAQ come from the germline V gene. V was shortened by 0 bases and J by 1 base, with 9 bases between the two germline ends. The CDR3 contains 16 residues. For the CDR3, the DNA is TGTGCCAGCAGCTTAGCGTTTTGGCGGAACACCGGGGAGCTGTTTTTT. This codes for CASSLAFWRNTGELFF.

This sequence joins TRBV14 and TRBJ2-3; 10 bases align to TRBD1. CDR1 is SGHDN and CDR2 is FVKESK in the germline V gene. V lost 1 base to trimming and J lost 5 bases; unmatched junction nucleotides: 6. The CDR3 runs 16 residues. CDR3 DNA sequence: TGTGCCAGCAGCCAAGGAGCCTGGACAGGGGGAGATACGCAGTATTTT. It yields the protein CASSQGAWTGGDTQYF.

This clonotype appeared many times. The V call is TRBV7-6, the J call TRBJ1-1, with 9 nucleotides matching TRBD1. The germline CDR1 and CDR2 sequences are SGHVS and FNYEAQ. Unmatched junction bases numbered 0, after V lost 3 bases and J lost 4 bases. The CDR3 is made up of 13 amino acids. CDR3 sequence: CASSLTGGTEAFF. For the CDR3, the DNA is TGTGCCAGCAGCTTGACAGGGGGCACTGAAGCTTTCTTT. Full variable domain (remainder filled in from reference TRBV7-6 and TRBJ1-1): GAGVSQSPRYKVTKRGQDVALRCDPISGHVSLYWYRQALGQGPEFLTYFNYEAQQDKSGLPNDRFSAERPEGSISTLTIQRTEQRDSAMYRCASSLTGGTEAFFGQGTRLTVV.

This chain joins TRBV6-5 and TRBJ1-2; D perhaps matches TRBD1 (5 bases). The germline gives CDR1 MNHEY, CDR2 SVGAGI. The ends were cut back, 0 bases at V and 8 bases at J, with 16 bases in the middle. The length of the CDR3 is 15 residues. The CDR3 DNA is TGTGCCAGCAGTTACTCTTTGCGGGGGAAACGCGGCTACACCTTC. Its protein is CASSYSLRGKRGYTF.

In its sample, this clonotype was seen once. DNA of the CDR3: TGCGCCCAGCATACTCCTCGCGGGGGAAATAGCAATCAGCCCCAGCATTTT. Translating it yields CAQHTPRGGNSNQPQHF. The chain joins TRBV5-1 to TRBJ1-5; perhaps TRBD1 as D (5 bases). Germline V gene data show CDR1 as SGHRS and CDR2 as YFSETQ. This CDR3 has 17 residues. The ends were cut back, 10 bases at V and 0 bases at J, with 23 bases in the middle.